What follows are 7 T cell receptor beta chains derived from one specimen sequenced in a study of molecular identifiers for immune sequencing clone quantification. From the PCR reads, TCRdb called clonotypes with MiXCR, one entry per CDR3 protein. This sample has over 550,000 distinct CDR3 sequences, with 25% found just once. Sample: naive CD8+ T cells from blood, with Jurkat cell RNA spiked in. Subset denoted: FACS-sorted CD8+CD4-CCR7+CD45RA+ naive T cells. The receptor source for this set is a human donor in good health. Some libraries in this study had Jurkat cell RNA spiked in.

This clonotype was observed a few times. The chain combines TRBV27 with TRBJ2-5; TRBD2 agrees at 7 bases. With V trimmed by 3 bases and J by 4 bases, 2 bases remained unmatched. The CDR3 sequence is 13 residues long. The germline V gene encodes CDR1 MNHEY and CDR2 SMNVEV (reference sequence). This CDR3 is CASSFGGVETQYF. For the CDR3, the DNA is TGTGCCAGCAGTTTTGGGGGGGTAGAGACCCAGTACTTC.

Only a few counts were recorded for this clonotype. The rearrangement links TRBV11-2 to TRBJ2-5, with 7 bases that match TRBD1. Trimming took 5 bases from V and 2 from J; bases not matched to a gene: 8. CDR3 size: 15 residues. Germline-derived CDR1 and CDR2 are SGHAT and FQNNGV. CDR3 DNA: TGTGCCAGCAGCGCAAGACCGGGACAGCAAGAGACCCAGTACTTC. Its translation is CASSARPGQQETQYF. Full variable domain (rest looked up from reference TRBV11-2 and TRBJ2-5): EAGVAQSPRYKIIEKRQSVAFWCNPISGHATLYWYQQILGQGPKLLIQFQNNGVVDDSQLPKDRFSAERLKGVDSTLKIQPAKLEDSAVYLCASSARPGQQETQYFGPGTRLLVL.

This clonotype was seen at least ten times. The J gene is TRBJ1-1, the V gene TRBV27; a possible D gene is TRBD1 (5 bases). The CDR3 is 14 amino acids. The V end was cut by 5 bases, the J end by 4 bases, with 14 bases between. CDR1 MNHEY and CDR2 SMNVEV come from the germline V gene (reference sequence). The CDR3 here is CASSTSPGPTEAFF. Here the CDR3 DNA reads TGTGCCAGCAGTACTTCACCAGGGCCCACTGAAGCTTTCTTT.

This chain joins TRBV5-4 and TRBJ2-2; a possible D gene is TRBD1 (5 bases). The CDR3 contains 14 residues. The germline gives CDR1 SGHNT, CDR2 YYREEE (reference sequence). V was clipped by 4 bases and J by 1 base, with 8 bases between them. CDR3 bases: TGTGCCAGCAGCCCCCAGGGGAACACCGGGGAGCTGTTTTTT. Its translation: CASSPQGNTGELFF.

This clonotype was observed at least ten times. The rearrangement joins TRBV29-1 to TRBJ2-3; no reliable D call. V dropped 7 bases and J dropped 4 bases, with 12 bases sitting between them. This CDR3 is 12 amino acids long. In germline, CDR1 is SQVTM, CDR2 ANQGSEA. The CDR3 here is CSALSPADTQYF. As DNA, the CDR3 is TGCAGCGCCCTCAGTCCCGCAGATACGCAGTATTTT.

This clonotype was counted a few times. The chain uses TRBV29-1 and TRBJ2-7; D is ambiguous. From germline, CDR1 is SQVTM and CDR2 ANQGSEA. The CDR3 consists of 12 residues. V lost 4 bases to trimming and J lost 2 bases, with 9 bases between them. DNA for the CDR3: TGCAGCGTTGTACCTGGGACCTACGAGCAGTACTTC. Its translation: CSVVPGTYEQYF.

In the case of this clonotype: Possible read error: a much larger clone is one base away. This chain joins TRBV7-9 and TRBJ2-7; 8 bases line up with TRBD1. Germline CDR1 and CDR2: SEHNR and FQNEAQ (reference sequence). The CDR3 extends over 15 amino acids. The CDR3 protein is CASSSVQGEAYEQCF. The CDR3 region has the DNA TGTGCCAGCAGCTCAGTACAGGGGGAGGCCTACGAGCAGTGCTTC.